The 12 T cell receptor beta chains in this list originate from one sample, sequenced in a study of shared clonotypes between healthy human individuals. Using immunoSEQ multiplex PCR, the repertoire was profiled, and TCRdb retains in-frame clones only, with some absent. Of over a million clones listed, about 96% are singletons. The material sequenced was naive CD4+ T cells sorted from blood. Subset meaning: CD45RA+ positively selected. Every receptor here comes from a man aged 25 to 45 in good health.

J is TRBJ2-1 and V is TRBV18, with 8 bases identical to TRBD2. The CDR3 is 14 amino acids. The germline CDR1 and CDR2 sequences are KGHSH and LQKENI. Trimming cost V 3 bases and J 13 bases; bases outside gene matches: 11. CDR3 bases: TGTGCCAGCTCACCCCCTCGAGCGGGAGAAGCCCAGTTCTTC. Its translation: CASSPPRAGEAQFF.

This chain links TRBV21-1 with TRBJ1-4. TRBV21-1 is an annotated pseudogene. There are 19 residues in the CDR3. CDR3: CASSKRVPRRGKFREKLFF. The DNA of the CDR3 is TGTGCCAGCAGCAAAAGGGTTCCTCGCCGGGGCAAGTTTAGAGAAAAACTGTTTTTT.

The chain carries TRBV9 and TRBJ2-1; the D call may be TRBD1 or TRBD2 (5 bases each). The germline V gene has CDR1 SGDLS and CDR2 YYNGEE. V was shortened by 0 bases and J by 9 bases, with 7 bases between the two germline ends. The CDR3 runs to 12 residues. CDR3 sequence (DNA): TGTGCCAGCAGCGTAGGAGGGACTGAGCAGTTCTTC. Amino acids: CASSVGGTEQFF.

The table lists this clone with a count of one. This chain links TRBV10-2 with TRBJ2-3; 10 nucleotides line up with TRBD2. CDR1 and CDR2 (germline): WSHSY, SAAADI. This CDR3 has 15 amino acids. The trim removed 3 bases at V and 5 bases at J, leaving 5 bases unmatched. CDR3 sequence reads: CASSDLAGVGDTQYF. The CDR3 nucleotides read TGCGCCAGCAGTGATCTAGCGGGAGTGGGAGATACGCAGTATTTT.

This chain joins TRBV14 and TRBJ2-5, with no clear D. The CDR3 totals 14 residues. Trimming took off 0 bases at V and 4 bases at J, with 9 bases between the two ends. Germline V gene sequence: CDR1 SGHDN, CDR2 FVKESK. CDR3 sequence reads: CASSQDQVGETQYF. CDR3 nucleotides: TGTGCCAGCAGCCAAGATCAAGTCGGAGAGACCCAGTACTTC. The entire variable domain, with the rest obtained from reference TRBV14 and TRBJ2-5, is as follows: EAGVTQFPSHSVIEKGQTVTLRCDPISGHDNLYWYRRVMGKEIKFLLHFVKESKQDESGMPNNRFLAERTGGTYSTLKVQPAELEDSGVYFCASSQDQVGETQYFGPGTRLLVL.

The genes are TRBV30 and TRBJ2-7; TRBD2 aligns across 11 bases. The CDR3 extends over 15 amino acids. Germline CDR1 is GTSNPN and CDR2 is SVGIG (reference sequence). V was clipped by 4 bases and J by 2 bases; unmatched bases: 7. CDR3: CAWIPRLAGTYEQYF. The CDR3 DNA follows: TGTGCCTGGATCCCCCGACTAGCGGGAACCTACGAGCAGTACTTC.

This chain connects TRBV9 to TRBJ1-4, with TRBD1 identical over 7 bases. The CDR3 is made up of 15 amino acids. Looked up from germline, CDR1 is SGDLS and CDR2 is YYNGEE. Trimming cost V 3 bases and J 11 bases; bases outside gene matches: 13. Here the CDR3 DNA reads TGTGCCAGCAGCGCTCAGGGAGGGGGCCTCGGGAAACTGTTTTTT. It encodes CASSAQGGGLGKLFF. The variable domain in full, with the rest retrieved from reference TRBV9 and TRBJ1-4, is DSGVTQTPKHLITATGQRVTLRCSPRSGDLSVYWYQQSLDQGLQFLIQYYNGEERAKGNILERFSAQQFPDLHSELNLSSLELGDSALYFCASSAQGGGLGKLFFGSGTQLSVL.

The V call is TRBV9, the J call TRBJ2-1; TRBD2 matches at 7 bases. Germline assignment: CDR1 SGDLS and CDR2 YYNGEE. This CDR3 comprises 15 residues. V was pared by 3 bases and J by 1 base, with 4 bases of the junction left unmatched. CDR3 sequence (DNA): TGTGCCAGCAGCGGGAGGACTAGGTCCTACAATGAGCAGTTCTTC. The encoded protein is CASSGRTRSYNEQFF.

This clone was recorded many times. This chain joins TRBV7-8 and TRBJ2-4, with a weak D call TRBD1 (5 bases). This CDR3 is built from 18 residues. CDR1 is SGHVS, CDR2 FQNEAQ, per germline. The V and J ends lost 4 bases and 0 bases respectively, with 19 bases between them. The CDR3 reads CASSSGRTSTLAKNIQYF. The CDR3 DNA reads TGTGCCAGCAGCTCCGGCCGGACATCCACTCTAGCCAAAAACATTCAGTACTTC.

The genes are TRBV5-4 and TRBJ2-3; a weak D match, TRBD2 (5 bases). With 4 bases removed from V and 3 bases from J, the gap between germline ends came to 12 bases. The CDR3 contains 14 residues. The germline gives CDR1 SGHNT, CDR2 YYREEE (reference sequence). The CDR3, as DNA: TGTGCCAGCAGCCCCGGACTTATAACAGATACGCAGTATTTT. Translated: CASSPGLITDTQYF. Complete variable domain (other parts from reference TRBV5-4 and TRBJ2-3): ETGVTQSPTHLIKTRGQQVTLRCSSQSGHNTVSWYQQALGQGPQFIFQYYREEENGRGNFPPRFSGLQFPNYSSELNVNALELDDSALYLCASSPGLITDTQYFGPGTRLTVL.

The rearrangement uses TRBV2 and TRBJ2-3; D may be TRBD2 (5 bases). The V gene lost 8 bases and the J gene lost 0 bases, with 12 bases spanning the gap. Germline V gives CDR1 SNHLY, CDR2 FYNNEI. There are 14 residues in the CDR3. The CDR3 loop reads CASGRPTSTDTQYF. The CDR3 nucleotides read TGTGCCAGCGGGAGACCTACTAGCACAGATACGCAGTATTTT.

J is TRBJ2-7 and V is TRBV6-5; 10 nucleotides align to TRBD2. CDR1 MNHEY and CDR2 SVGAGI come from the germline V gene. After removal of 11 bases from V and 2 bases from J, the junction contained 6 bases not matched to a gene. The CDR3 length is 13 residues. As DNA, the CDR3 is TGTGCCGCCGCACTAGCGGGGACCTACGAGCAGTACTTC. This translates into CAAALAGTYEQYF.